The clone carrying this T cell receptor (beta chain) has ten or more counts. What it binds is not known. The V end was cut by 6 bases, the J end by 3 bases, with 15 bases between. Germline-derived CDR1 and CDR2 are KGHSH and LQKENI. There are 14 residues in the CDR3. Amplified TCR beta CDR3 regions came from RNA transcripts. The HTBI primer set drove a first-round RT-PCR of the TCR CDR3. From the multiplex PCR reads, TCRdb called clonotypes with MiXCR, one entry per CDR3 protein. The sample yields hundreds of thousands of distinct CDR3 sequences, about a sixth seen once. The data were taken from a study of T cells in Graves' hyperthyroidism and ophthalmopathy. Study-level results: Through a model of 13 V-J features, ophthalmopathy was separated from stable hyperthyroidism.

The PBMCs studied were ones that came from 10 ml fresh peripheral blood. The chain links TRBV18 to TRBJ2-7; D may match TRBD1 or TRBD2 (7 bases each). Sequencing was carried out using blood. The sequence was collected from a woman aged 40-49 years with Graves' ophthalmopathy. CDR3 region: CASSPRGGGYEQYF. CDR3 in DNA: TGTGCCAGCTCCCCCAGGGGGGGGGGCTACGAGCAGTACTTC.